Listed below are T cell receptor beta chains from one sample, sequenced in a study of cytomegalovirus exposure and HLA in healthy donors. Profiled with immunoSEQ multiplex PCR; TCRdb holds only in-frame clones, not every one. The sample yields more than 95,000 clones, approximately 80% seen once. Material: PBMCs. The receptor source for this set is a man aged 30-40 years in good health and CMV-seronegative. Both conserved end residues are part of each CDR3. The D gene is left open where the match is weak. The size field is filled for only some rows; it gives once, few, many or a size class.

v_gene	abundance	j_gene	d_gene	CDR3aa	CDR3nt
TRBV30	.	TRBJ1-5	TRBD1	CAWSVHRGGQPQHF	TGTGCCTGGAGTGTACACAGGGGAGGCCAGCCCCAGCATTTT
TRBV5-1	.	TRBJ1-4	TRBD1	CASSLTGGKEKLFF	TGCGCCAGCAGCTTGACAGGGGGAAAGGAAAAACTGTTTTTT
TRBV7-2	once	TRBJ2-1	TRBD2	CASSLGLAGSYNEQFF	TGTGCCAGCAGCTTAGGCCTAGCGGGGAGTTACAATGAGCAGTTCTTC
TRBV4-3	.	TRBJ2-7	TRBD2	CASSQDVGLYEQYF	TGCGCCAGCAGCCAAGATGTGGGACTATACGAGCAGTACTTC
TRBV7-9	.	TRBJ1-3	TRBD1	CASSLTGESGNTIYF	TGTGCCAGCAGCTTGACAGGGGAGTCCGGAAACACCATATATTTT
TRBV19	.	TRBJ2-7	TRBD2	CASRLTSSNAEQYF	TGTGCCAGTCGACTGACTAGCAGTAATGCCGAGCAGTACTTC
TRBV7-7	.	TRBJ1-1	.	CASSFFIGGDTEAFF	TGTGCTAGCAGCTTTTTTATAGGGGGTGACACTGAAGCTTTCTTT
TRBV27	.	TRBJ2-2	TRBD2	CATGAGGTGELFF	TGTGCCACCGGGGCGGGAGGGACCGGGGAGCTGTTTTTT
TRBV7-2	.	TRBJ1-5	TRBD1	CASSPDRDQPQHF	TGTGCCAGCAGCCCCGACAGGGATCAGCCCCAGCATTTT
TRBV5-1	.	TRBJ2-1	.	CASSETSFHNEQFF	TGCGCCAGCAGCGAAACTAGCTTCCACAATGAGCAGTTCTTC
TRBV5-1	.	TRBJ2-7	.	CASSGNPLGGPDEQYF	TGCGCCAGCAGCGGAAACCCACTGGGGGGACCCGACGAGCAGTACTTC
TRBV5-4	few	TRBJ2-1	.	CASSLYGGPDNEQFF	TGTGCCAGCAGCTTGTATGGAGGGCCTGACAATGAGCAGTTCTTC
TRBV15	.	TRBJ2-5	.	CATSRLGQIQETQYF	TGTGCCACCAGCAGATTAGGACAGATCCAAGAGACCCAGTACTTC
TRBV7-2	.	TRBJ2-7	TRBD1	CASSFDRDRAYEQYF	TGTGCCAGCAGCTTCGACCGGGACAGGGCGTACGAGCAGTACTTC
TRBV4-1	.	TRBJ2-7	.	CASSQEGLRTAEQYF	TGCGCCAGCAGCCAAGAAGGCTTGAGAACAGCCGAGCAGTACTTC
TRBV20-1	.	TRBJ2-5	.	CSAQFQEAQYF	TGCAGTGCCCAATTCCAAGAGGCCCAGTACTTC
TRBV30	.	TRBJ2-7	TRBD1	CAWRGTVHEQYF	TGTGCCTGGAGAGGGACAGTCCACGAGCAGTACTTC
TRBV5-1	.	TRBJ2-1	TRBD2	CASSSPTLAGGPHNEQFF	TGCGCCAGCAGCTCGCCTACCCTAGCGGGGGGGCCCCACAATGAGCAGTTCTTC
TRBV6-5	.	TRBJ1-5	TRBD1	CASRTGTEYNQPQHF	TGTGCCAGCAGAACCGGGACAGAGTACAATCAGCCCCAGCATTTT
TRBV13	.	TRBJ2-3	.	CASSSYDRDWTSTDTQYF	TGTGCCAGCAGCTCTTACGACCGGGACTGGACTAGCACAGATACGCAGTATTTT
TRBV9	few	TRBJ1-4	.	CASSVSGIGGNEKLFF	TGTGCCAGCAGCGTCTCAGGGATCGGGGGTAATGAAAAACTGTTTTTT
TRBV7-2	few	TRBJ2-5	TRBD2	CASSLELVAGGYQETQYF	TGTGCCAGCAGCTTAGAGTTGGTAGCGGGGGGGTACCAAGAGACCCAGTACTTC
TRBV2	.	TRBJ1-1	.	CASSEVGRGQGNTEAFF	TGTGCCAGCAGTGAAGTCGGACGTGGTCAGGGTAACACTGAAGCTTTCTTT
TRBV12-5	.	TRBJ2-3	TRBD1	CASGLVFRQGVMGTQYF	TGTGCTAGTGGTTTGGTATTCCGGCAGGGGGTAATGGGGACGCAGTATTTT
TRBV15	.	TRBJ2-1	.	CATSRDPRGGNEQFF	TGTGCCACCAGCAGAGATCCGAGGGGGGGCAATGAGCAGTTCTTC
TRBV7-6	.	TRBJ1-1	TRBD1	CASSAGTGDLVTEAFF	TGTGCCAGCAGCGCCGGGACAGGGGATTTGGTCACTGAAGCTTTCTTT
TRBV19	.	TRBJ1-4	.	CASSGQRGVGKLFF	TGTGCCAGTAGTGGACAGCGGGGAGTTGGAAAACTGTTTTTT
TRBV6-5	.	TRBJ2-7	.	CASSYAEDYYEQYF	TGTGCCAGCAGTTACGCGGAGGACTACTACGAGCAGTACTTC
TRBV19	.	TRBJ2-1	.	CASSGPEVYNEQFF	TGTGCCAGTAGTGGCCCGGAGGTGTACAATGAGCAGTTCTTC
TRBV7-2	.	TRBJ1-1	.	CASSKGYGTSNTEAFF	TGTGCCAGCAGCAAGGGGTATGGGACATCGAACACTGAAGCTTTCTTT
TRBV5-1	.	TRBJ1-1	TRBD1	CASRGQLEAFF	TGCGCCAGCAGGGGACAGCTCGAAGCTTTCTTT
TRBV15	.	TRBJ2-1	TRBD2	CATSSGLALVKNEQFF	TGTGCCACCAGCTCTGGACTAGCTTTGGTTAAAAATGAGCAGTTCTTC
TRBV10-3	few	TRBJ1-2	.	CATEQRLSNYGYTF	TGTGCCACCGAACAGCGGCTGTCTAACTATGGCTACACCTTC
TRBV11-2	.	TRBJ1-5	.	CASSPHMTGNQPQHF	TGTGCCAGCAGCCCGCACATGACGGGGAATCAGCCCCAGCATTTT
TRBV5-4	.	TRBJ1-2	.	CASSKDNYGYTF	TGTGCCAGCAGTAAAGACAATTATGGCTACACCTTC
TRBV5-4	.	TRBJ1-2	.	CASSFGQSNYGYTF	TGTGCCAGCAGCTTCGGACAGTCGAACTATGGCTACACCTTC
TRBV6-5	.	TRBJ2-3	.	CASTFTDTQYF	TGTGCCAGCACATTCACAGATACGCAGTATTTT
TRBV7-2	.	TRBJ2-3	.	CASSLVGGTTDTQYF	TGTGCCAGCAGCTTAGTGGGGGGAACCACAGATACGCAGTATTTT
TRBV28	once	TRBJ2-2	.	CASSPPAEAGELFF	TGTGCCAGCAGTCCACCGGCAGAGGCCGGGGAGCTGTTTTTT
TRBV10-3	.	TRBJ1-2	.	CAIRGEVFYGYTF	TGTGCCATCAGAGGGGAAGTTTTCTATGGCTACACCTTC
TRBV6-1	.	TRBJ2-7	.	CASGISYEQYF	TGTGCCAGCGGCATTTCCTACGAGCAGTACTTC
TRBV25-1	few	TRBJ1-2	TRBD1	CASSDLTGGYGYTF	TGTGCCAGCAGTGACTTGACAGGGGGATATGGCTACACCTTC
TRBV27	.	TRBJ1-2	TRBD1	CASSYHRGEGYTF	TGTGCCAGCAGTTACCACAGGGGAGAGGGCTACACCTTC